This T cell receptor (beta chain) comes out of a study of blood T cell repertoires in COVID-19. V trimming: 5 bases; J trimming: 4 bases; junction bases outside the gene matches: 9. Per the germline V gene, CDR1 is WSHSY and CDR2 is SAAADI. This CDR3 is built from 16 residues. Clones were read by immunoSEQ multiplex PCR, and TCRdb kept only the in-frame ones, dropping some. The table records 55,000 to 75,000 clones, roughly 81% of them present only once. The receptor was derived from a human donor in a cohort sampled during active COVID-19. Input material: peripheral blood. The V gene is TRBV10-2, the J gene TRBJ2-1; 9 positions match TRBD2. The CDR3 region is CASSSTGSGGYNEQFF. The CDR3 bases are TGCGCCAGCAGTTCAACGGGGAGCGGGGGGTACAATGAGCAGTTCTTC.